Listed below are T cell receptor beta chains from one sample, sequenced in a study of cytomegalovirus exposure and HLA in healthy donors. Clones were sequenced by immunoSEQ multiplex PCR, and TCRdb holds only the in-frame ones, with some missing. Among some 150,000 clones listed, around 85% were seen once. The specimen was PBMCs. Every receptor here comes from a woman younger than 45 in good health and CMV-seronegative. Each CDR3 is given without its conserved first and last residue. Each record gives: V gene, clone size, J gene, CDR3 protein. Size is omitted from some rows. Given values are once, few, many or a class for expanded clones.

TRBV28	-	TRBJ2-5	ASTPSGVLAGGTETQY
TRBV30	-	TRBJ2-7	AWEPAGTGIDEQY
TRBV5-6	-	TRBJ1-2	ASSGTDGYT
TRBV7-9	once	TRBJ2-2	ASSFGTGTTGELF
TRBV19	-	TRBJ2-1	ASSFTVVNEQF
TRBV28	-	TRBJ1-3	ASSALTGGGGNTIY
TRBV19	-	TRBJ1-5	ASSIQIRGTQPQH
TRBV5-1	-	TRBJ2-7	ASSLEGTGFHEQY
TRBV5-6	-	TRBJ2-7	ASSFGLAGGPIPSEQY
TRBV6-5	once	TRBJ2-3	ASSSLGQFPDTQY
TRBV30	-	TRBJ1-5	AWSGGDSYNQPQH
TRBV5-4	-	TRBJ2-3	ASSLRGGRDTQY
TRBV11-3	-	TRBJ2-7	ASREGGEGLYEQY
TRBV7-6	-	TRBJ2-3	ASSLALYRETSTDTQY
TRBV5-1	-	TRBJ2-2	ASSLMQGGTGELF
TRBV6-5	-	TRBJ2-5	ASSYSGNQETQY
TRBV20-1	-	TRBJ1-1	SASGGEAF
TRBV5-4	-	TRBJ2-1	ASSFRTSGSWVNEQF
TRBV2	few	TRBJ2-3	ASSVQGSTDTQY
TRBV4-3	-	TRBJ2-5	ASSQELAVQETQY
TRBV18	once	TRBJ1-3	ASSPQTSGNTIY
TRBV7-2	-	TRBJ1-1	ASRQGQRNTEAF
TRBV5-4	-	TRBJ2-1	ASSLAPGGVNEQF
TRBV19	-	TRBJ2-1	ASSRGLGTGGRDEQF
TRBV9	-	TRBJ2-7	ASSVEQGPYEQY
TRBV19	once	TRBJ2-3	ASSISSSTDTQY
TRBV18	-	-	ASSPVIAGGREQY
TRBV7-2	-	TRBJ2-7	ASSLGLQNYEQY
TRBV9	-	TRBJ2-1	ASSVAPGDLSNEQF
TRBV7-9	-	TRBJ2-3	ASYRYGEDTDTQY
TRBV2	medium-sized	TRBJ2-7	ASSAWTGSYEQY
TRBV19	-	TRBJ2-3	ATAPGTISTDTQY
TRBV7-8	-	TRBJ1-6	ASSGNREPTYNSPLH
TRBV2	once	TRBJ2-7	ASSQGDITLGYEQY
TRBV27	-	TRBJ2-6	ASSFIGQISGANVLT
TRBV11-3	-	TRBJ2-3	ASSHRATGHADTQY
TRBV28	-	TRBJ2-7	ASTPSGEAYEQY
TRBV10-1	few	TRBJ2-7	ASSNPGQGEEQY
TRBV29-1	-	TRBJ2-5	SVTTSGIETQY
TRBV27	-	TRBJ2-1	ASSLSGGPYNEQF
TRBV6-1	-	TRBJ2-5	ASSATTGREQY
TRBV30	-	TRBJ1-1	AWSVRVSRTEAF
TRBV7-3	-	TRBJ1-1	ASSSNGGNTEAF
TRBV7-8	-	TRBJ2-4	ASSSRDRLAKNIQY
TRBV7-9	-	TRBJ1-1	ASSLRGGGTEAF
TRBV4-1	-	TRBJ1-6	ASSPQGADNSPLH
TRBV10-3	-	TRBJ2-2	AISGQGNTGELF
TRBV5-1	-	TRBJ2-7	ASSPGTVNYEQY
TRBV27	-	TRBJ2-7	ASSTGTGTPFEQY
TRBV4-2	-	TRBJ2-7	ASSPKDTESSYEQY
TRBV5-1	-	TRBJ2-6	ASSNAASSGANVLT
TRBV27	once	TRBJ2-7	ASSLIGGIRAGGQY